This is a list of T cell receptor beta chains from one sample in a study of blood T cell repertoires in COVID-19. Sequencing was performed with immunoSEQ multiplex PCR; in TCRdb, only in-frame clones are kept and a portion is missing. This table holds some 350,000 clones, more than 75% found once. Material: PBMCs or T cells enriched from blood (not recorded which). These receptors were taken from a woman aged 25 to 39 who had recovered from COVID-19. CDR3s leave out the opening cysteine and the closing phenylalanine or tryptophan.

v_call: TRBV18; cdr3_aa: ASSRASGGEETQY
v_call: TRBV9; cdr3_aa: ASSTGLAGGQRSDNEQF
v_call: TRBV18; cdr3_aa: ASSQGWDEKLF
v_call: TRBV2; cdr3_aa: ASSGQSDEQY
v_call: TRBV12-3/TRBV12-4; cdr3_aa: ASSPGPAGEQY
v_call: TRBV5-1; cdr3_aa: ASSSTVGGERGYT
v_call: TRBV28; cdr3_aa: ASSYWTSGGAIPYEQY
v_call: TRBV7-9; cdr3_aa: ASSQDRAVYGYT
v_call: TRBV14; cdr3_aa: ASSFNVGQQHEQY
v_call: TRBV7-9; cdr3_aa: ASSLGLAGSGSNEQF
v_call: TRBV5-1; cdr3_aa: ASTTRGSTDTQY
v_call: TRBV5-4; cdr3_aa: ASSIQGLYGYT
v_call: TRBV6-4; cdr3_aa: ASSLAHSPNQPQH
v_call: TRBV12-3/TRBV12-4; cdr3_aa: ASSLSPSLRY